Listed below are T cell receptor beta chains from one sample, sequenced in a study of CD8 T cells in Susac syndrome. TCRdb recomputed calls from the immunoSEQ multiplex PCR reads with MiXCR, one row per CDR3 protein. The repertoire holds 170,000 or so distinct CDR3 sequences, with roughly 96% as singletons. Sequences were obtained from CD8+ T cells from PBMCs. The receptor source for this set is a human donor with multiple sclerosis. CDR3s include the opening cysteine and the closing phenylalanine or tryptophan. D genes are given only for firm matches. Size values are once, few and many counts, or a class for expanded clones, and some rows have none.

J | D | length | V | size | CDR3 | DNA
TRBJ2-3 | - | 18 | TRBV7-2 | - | CASSFGKERAPGRDTQYF | TGTGCCAGCAGCTTTGGAAAGGAGCGGGCCCCCGGACGGGATACGCAGTATTTT
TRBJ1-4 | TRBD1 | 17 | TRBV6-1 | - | CASSPQSTGGLREKLFF | TGTGCCAGCAGCCCCCAATCCACAGGGGGCCTTCGGGAAAAACTGTTTTTT
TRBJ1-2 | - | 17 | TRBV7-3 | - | CASSQLRAGPANYGYTF | TGTGCCAGCAGCCAACTTCGCGCAGGCCCAGCTAACTATGGCTACACCTTC
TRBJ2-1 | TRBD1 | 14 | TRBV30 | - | CAWTNRRQGNEQFF | TGTGCCTGGACAAATCGACGACAGGGCAATGAGCAGTTCTTC
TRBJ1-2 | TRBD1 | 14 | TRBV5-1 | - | CASSGDSSNYGYTF | TGCGCCAGCAGCGGGGACAGCTCTAACTATGGCTACACCTTC
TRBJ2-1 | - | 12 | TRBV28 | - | CASSHLAMKQFF | TGTGCCAGCAGTCATTTAGCAATGAAGCAGTTCTTC
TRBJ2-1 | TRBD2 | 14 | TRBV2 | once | CASTNAGAGNEQFF | TGTGCCAGCACCAATGCGGGAGCCGGCAATGAGCAGTTCTTC
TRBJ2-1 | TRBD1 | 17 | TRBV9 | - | CASSVDRVVSGGNEQFF | TGTGCCAGCAGCGTGGACAGGGTAGTTAGCGGAGGGAATGAGCAGTTCTTC
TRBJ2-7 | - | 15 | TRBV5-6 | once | CASSSPTGLLYEQYF | TGTGCCAGCAGCTCGCCTACGGGCTTGCTCTACGAGCAGTACTTC
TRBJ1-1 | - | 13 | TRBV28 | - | CASSFGPHTEAFF | TGTGCCAGCAGTTTTGGACCTCACACTGAAGCTTTCTTT
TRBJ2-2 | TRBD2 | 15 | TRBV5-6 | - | CASSTTSGSPGELFF | TGTGCCAGCAGCACGACTAGCGGGAGCCCCGGGGAGCTGTTTTTT
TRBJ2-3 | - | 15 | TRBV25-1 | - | CASSEYKEGTDTQYF | TGTGCCAGCAGTGAATATAAGGAGGGCACAGATACGCAGTATTTT
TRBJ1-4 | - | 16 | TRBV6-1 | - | CASSRESTTTNEKLFF | TGTGCCAGCAGTCGGGAATCGACAACAACTAATGAAAAACTGTTTTTT
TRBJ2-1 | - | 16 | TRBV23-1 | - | CASSHTGRDRYNEQFF | TGCGCCAGCAGTCACACGGGGAGAGACCGTTACAATGAGCAGTTCTTC
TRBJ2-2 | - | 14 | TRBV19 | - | CASSIDAESGELFF | TGTGCCAGTAGTATAGACGCGGAAAGCGGGGAGCTGTTTTTT
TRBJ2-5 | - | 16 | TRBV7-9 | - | CASSLSVVAGQETQYF | TGTGCCAGCAGCTTAAGCGTAGTAGCTGGGCAAGAGACCCAGTACTTC
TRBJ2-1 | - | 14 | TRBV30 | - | CAWKVVTTNNEQFF | TGTGCCTGGAAAGTAGTGACAACCAACAATGAGCAGTTCTTC
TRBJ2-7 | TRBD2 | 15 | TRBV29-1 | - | CSVEGEAGASYEQYF | TGCAGCGTTGAAGGTGAAGCGGGAGCCTCCTACGAGCAGTACTTC
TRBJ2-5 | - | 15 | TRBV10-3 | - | CAISESLGLSETQYF | TGTGCCATCAGTGAGTCGCTAGGACTCTCAGAGACCCAGTACTTC
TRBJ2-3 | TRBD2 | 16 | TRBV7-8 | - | CASSQGLRTSTDTQYF | TGTGCCAGCAGTCAGGGACTACGCACCTCAACAGATACGCAGTATTTT
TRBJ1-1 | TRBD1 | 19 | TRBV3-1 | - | CASSQDSRQGGLMNTEAFF | TGTGCCAGCAGCCAAGATTCGAGACAGGGGGGATTAATGAACACTGAAGCTTTCTTT
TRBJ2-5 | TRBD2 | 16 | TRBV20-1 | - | CSAREEAGWYQETQYF | TGCAGTGCTAGAGAGGAAGCGGGGTGGTACCAAGAGACCCAGTACTTC
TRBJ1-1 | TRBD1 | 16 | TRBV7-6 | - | CASSPYRDSINTEAFF | TGTGCCAGCAGCCCATACCGGGACAGCATCAACACTGAAGCTTTCTTT
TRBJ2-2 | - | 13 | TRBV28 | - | CASRPGNTGELFF | TGTGCCAGCAGACCGGGAAACACCGGGGAGCTGTTTTTT
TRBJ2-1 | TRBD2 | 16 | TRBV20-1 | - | CSARDSLAGYHNEQFF | TGCAGTGCTAGAGACTCACTAGCGGGATATCACAATGAGCAGTTCTTC
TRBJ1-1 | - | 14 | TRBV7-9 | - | CASSLGGPNTEAFF | TGTGCCAGCAGCTTAGGCGGACCCAACACTGAAGCTTTCTTT
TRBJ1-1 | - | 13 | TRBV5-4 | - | CASTDRKNTEAFF | TGTGCCAGCACTGACAGAAAGAACACTGAAGCTTTCTTT
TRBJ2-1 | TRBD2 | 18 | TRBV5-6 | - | CASSPDGEAGGTYNEQFF | TGTGCCAGCAGCCCGGACGGGGAAGCGGGAGGGACCTACAATGAGCAGTTCTTC
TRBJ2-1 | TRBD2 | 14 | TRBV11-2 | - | CASSTRGGYNEQFF | TGTGCCAGCAGCACTCGGGGGGGGTACAATGAGCAGTTCTTC
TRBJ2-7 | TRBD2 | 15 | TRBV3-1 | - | CASSRLAPDADEQYF | TGTGCCAGCAGCCGACTAGCGCCAGACGCAGACGAGCAGTACTTC
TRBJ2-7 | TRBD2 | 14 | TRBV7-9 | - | CASSKTSGGYEQYF | TGTGCCAGCAGCAAGACTAGCGGGGGATACGAGCAGTACTTC
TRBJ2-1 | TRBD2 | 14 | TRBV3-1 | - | CATSLIAGIDEQFF | TGTGCCACCTCCTTAATAGCGGGGATCGATGAGCAGTTCTTC
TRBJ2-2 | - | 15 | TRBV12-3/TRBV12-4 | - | CASSPDSDDTGELFF | TGTGCCAGCAGTCCGGACTCGGACGACACCGGGGAGCTGTTTTTT
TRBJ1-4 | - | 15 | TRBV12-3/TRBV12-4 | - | CASSLALSFNEKLFF | TGTGCCAGCAGTTTAGCGCTATCTTTTAATGAAAAACTGTTTTTT
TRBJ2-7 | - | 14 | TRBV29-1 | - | CSATREGTYYEQYF | TGCAGCGCGACAAGGGAAGGGACCTACTACGAGCAGTACTTC
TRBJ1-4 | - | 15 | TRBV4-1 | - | CASSLTASGNEKLFF | TGCGCCAGCAGCCTGACAGCCTCGGGTAATGAAAAACTGTTTTTT
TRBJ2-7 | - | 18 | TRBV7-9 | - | CASSPRAGPQKNSYEQYF | TGTGCCAGCAGCCCCCGTGCAGGGCCCCAAAAAAATTCCTACGAGCAGTACTTC
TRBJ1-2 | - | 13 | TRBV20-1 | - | CSARDLDSYGYTF | TGCAGTGCTAGAGATCTGGACAGCTATGGCTACACCTTC
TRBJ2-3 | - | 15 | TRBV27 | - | CASSLVAEVVDTQYF | TGTGCCAGCAGTTTGGTAGCGGAGGTGGTGGATACGCAGTATTTT
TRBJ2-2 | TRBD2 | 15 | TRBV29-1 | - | CSAYISGSLTGELFF | TGCAGCGCCTACATTAGCGGGAGTCTTACCGGGGAGCTGTTTTTT
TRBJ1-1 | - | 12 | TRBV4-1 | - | CASSPGSVGAFF | TGCGCCAGCAGCCCCGGGTCCGTGGGTGCTTTCTTT
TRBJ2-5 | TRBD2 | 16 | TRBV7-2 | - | CASSLYPGLGFGTQYF | TGTGCCAGCAGCCTTTACCCGGGACTAGGTTTCGGGACCCAGTACTTC
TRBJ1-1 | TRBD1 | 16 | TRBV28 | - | CASSSDRGRRDTEAFF | TGTGCCAGCAGTTCTGACAGGGGGCGGAGGGACACTGAAGCTTTCTTT
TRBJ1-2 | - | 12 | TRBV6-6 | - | CASSYSDLDYTF | TGTGCCAGCAGTTACTCCGATTTGGACTACACCTTC
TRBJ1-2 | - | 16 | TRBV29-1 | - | CSVEGGSGGTSYGYTF | TGCAGCGTTGAAGGAGGGTCGGGGGGAACGTCCTATGGCTACACCTTC
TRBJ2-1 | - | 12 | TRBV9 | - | CASSVAPGSPVF | -
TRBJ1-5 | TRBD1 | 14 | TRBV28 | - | CASSQGTVNQPQHF | TGTGCCAGCAGTCAAGGGACAGTCAATCAGCCCCAGCATTTT
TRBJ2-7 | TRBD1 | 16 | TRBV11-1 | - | CASSFHPGQPSYEQYF | TGTGCCAGCAGCTTCCATCCGGGACAGCCGTCCTACGAGCAGTACTTC
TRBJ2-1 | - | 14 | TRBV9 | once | CASSPPGAYNEQFF | TGTGCCAGCAGTCCCCCGGGGGCCTACAATGAGCAGTTCTTC
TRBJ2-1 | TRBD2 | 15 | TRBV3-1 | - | CASNLWRGGPNEQFF | TGTGCCAGCAACCTATGGCGGGGGGGCCCCAATGAGCAGTTCTTC
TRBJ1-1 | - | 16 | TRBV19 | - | CASSIPFREKSTEAFF | TGTGCCAGTAGTATTCCCTTCAGGGAGAAGAGCACTGAAGCTTTCTTT